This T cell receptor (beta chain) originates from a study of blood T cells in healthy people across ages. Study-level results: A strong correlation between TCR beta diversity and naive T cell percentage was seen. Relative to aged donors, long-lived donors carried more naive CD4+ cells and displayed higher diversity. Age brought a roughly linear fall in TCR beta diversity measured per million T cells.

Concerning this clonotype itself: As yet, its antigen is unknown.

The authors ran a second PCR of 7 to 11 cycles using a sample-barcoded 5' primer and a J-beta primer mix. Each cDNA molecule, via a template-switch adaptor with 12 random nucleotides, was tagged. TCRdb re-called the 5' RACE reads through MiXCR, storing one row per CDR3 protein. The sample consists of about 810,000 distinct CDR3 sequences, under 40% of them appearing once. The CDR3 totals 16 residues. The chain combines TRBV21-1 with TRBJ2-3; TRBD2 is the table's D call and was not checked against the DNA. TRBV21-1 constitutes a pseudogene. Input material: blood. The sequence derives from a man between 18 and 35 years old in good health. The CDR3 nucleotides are TGTGCCAGCAGCAAAGCCTCTAGCGGGCGCACAGATACGCTGTATTTT. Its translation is CASSKASSGRTDTLYF.